Detailed here is one TCR beta chain. The antigen is not known. These data come from a study of identical twins. This CDR3 comprises 15 residues. V was cut by 5 bases and J by 3 bases, with 13 bases left in between. From germline, CDR1 is SGHTA and CDR2 FQGNSA. Via MiXCR, TCRdb re-called the 5' RACE reads, giving one row per CDR3 protein. This repertoire shows hundreds of thousands of distinct CDR3 sequences, around 8.6% found once; its top ten account for 0.98%. Study outcomes and limitations: Insertions ran lower in abundant cord blood beta clonotypes, though not in memory repertoires.

Separately, the same data were catalogued under a study of yellow fever vaccine responses in identical twins.

Sequenced: PBMCs. This clonotype was obtained from a woman younger than 35 in good health. The V call is TRBV7-2, the J call TRBJ1-4, with D unresolved. The CDR3 region is CASSLMGNPNEKLFF. The CDR3, as DNA: TGTGCCAGCAGCCTAATGGGTAATCCTAATGAAAAACTGTTTTTT.